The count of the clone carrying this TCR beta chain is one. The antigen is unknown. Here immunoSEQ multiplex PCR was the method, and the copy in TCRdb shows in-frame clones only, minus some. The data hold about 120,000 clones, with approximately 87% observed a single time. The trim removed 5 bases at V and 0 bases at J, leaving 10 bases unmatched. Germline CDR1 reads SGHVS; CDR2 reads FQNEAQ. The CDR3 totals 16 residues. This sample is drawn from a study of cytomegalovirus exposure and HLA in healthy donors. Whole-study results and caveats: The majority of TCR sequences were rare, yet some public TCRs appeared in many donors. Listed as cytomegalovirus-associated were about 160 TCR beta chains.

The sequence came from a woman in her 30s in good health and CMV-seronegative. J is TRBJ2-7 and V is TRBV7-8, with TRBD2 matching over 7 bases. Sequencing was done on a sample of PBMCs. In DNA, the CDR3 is TGTGCCAGCAGCCGTACTGGGGGGGTCATCTCCTACGAGCAGTACTTC. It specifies CASSRTGGVISYEQYF.